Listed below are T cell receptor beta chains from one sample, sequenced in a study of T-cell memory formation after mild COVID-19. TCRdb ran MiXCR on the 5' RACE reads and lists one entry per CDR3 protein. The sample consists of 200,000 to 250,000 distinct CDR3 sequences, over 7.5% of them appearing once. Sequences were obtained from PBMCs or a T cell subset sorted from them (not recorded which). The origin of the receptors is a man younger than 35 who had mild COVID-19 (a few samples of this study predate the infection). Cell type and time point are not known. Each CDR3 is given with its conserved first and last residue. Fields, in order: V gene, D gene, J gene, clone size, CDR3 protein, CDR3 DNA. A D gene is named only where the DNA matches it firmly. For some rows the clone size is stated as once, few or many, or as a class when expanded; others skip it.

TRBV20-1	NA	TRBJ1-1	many	CSARRGNTEAFF	TGCAGTGCTAGGAGGGGAAACACTGAAGCTTTCTTT
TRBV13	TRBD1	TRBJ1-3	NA	CASSEGQGSGNTIYF	TGTGCCAGCAGCGAGGGACAGGGTTCAGGAAACACCATATATTTT
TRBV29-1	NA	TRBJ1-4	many	CSVQGRVGEKLFF	TGCAGCGTTCAAGGGAGGGTAGGTGAAAAACTGTTTTTT
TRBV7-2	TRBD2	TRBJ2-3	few	CASSTRLAGDRTDTQYF	TGTGCCAGCAGCACCCGACTAGCGGGGGATCGCACAGATACGCAGTATTTT
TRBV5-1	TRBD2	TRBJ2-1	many	CASSSTSGVANEQFF	TGCGCCAGCAGTTCGACTAGCGGGGTGGCAAATGAGCAGTTCTTC
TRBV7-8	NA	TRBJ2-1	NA	CASSPLTGNEQFF	TGTGCCAGCAGCCCTTTAACAGGTAATGAGCAGTTCTTC
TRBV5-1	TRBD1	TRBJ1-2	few	CASSPSGQGWSDGYTF	TGCGCCAGCAGCCCCTCGGGACAGGGATGGAGCGATGGCTACACCTTC
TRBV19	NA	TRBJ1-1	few	CASSIKAGTWHTEAFF	TGTGCCAGTAGTATAAAAGCCGGGACCTGGCACACTGAAGCTTTCTTT
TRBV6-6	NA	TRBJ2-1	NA	CASRNPNEQFF	TGTGCCAGCAGAAACCCCAATGAGCAGTTCTTC
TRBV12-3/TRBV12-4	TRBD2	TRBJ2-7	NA	CASSLYSGRAYEQYF	TGTGCCAGCAGTCTCTATAGCGGGCGGGCCTACGAGCAGTACTTC
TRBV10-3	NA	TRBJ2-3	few	CAITQRGGAGTDTQYF	TGTGCCATCACCCAAAGGGGGGGGGCCGGCACAGATACGCAGTATTTT
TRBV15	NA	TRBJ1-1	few	CATSRGPTENTEAFF	TGTGCCACCAGCAGAGGACCAACAGAAAACACTGAAGCTTTCTTT
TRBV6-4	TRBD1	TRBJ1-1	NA	CASRTGTDTEAFF	TGTGCCAGCAGGACAGGGACCGACACTGAAGCTTTCTTT
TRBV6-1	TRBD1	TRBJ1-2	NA	CASSEAGQGAYGYTF	TGTGCCAGCAGTGAAGCGGGCCAGGGGGCTTATGGCTACACCTTC
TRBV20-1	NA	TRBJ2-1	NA	CSARVAQTPGEQFF	TGCAGTGCTAGAGTAGCACAGACCCCTGGTGAGCAGTTCTTC
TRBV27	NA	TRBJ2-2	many	CASKTSTTGELFF	TGTGCCAGCAAGACTAGTACCACCGGGGAGCTGTTTTTT
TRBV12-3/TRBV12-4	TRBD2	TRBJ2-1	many	CASSTSGGGSREQFF	TGTGCCAGCAGCACTAGCGGGGGGGGATCGCGGGAGCAGTTCTTC
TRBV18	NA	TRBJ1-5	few	CASSPEGRQPQHF	TGTGCCAGCTCACCAGAGGGGAGGCAGCCCCAGCATTTT
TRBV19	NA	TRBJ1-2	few	CASSIDRGNDYGYTF	TGTGCCAGTAGTATAGATCGGGGAAATGATTATGGCTACACCTTC
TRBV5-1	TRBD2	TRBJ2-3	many	CASRTSGASTDTQYF	TGCGCCAGCAGAACTAGCGGCGCTAGCACAGATACGCAGTATTTT
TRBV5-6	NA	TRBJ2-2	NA	CASRSDRGTGELFF	TGTGCCAGCAGGAGCGACCGCGGCACCGGGGAGCTGTTTTTT
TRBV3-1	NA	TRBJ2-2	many	CASSQQANTGELFF	TGTGCCAGCAGCCAGCAAGCGAACACCGGGGAGCTGTTTTTT
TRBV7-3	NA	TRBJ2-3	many	CASSIRGSADTQYF	TGTGCCAGCAGCATACGGGGATCGGCAGATACGCAGTATTTT
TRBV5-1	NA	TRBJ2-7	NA	CASSLASPGRSSYEQYF	TGCGCCAGCAGCTTGGCCTCACCGGGACGAAGCTCCTACGAGCAGTACTTC
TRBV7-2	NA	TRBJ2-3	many	CASPLPTDTQYF	TGTGCCAGCCCCCTACCCACAGATACGCAGTATTTT
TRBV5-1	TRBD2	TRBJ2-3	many	CASSLEYGGAGDTQYF	TGCGCCAGCAGCTTGGAATACGGGGGGGCAGGAGATACGCAGTATTTT
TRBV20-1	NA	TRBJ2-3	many	CSCRPTDTQYF	TGCAGTTGCCGGCCGACAGATACGCAGTATTTT
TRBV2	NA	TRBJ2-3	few	CASSERSGRDTQYF	TGTGCCAGCAGTGAACGCTCGGGTCGGGATACGCAGTATTTT
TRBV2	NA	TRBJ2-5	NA	CASRDRGETQYF	TGTGCCAGCAGGGACAGAGGAGAGACCCAGTACTTC
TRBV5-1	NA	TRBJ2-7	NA	CASSRDTYYEQYF	TGCGCCAGCAGCAGGGACACTTACTACGAGCAGTACTTC
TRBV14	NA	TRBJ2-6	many	CASSHSGANVLTF	TGTGCCAGCAGCCATTCTGGGGCCAACGTCCTGACTTTC
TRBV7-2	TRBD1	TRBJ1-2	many	CASSLGQGLAEAGYTF	TGTGCCAGCAGTTTAGGACAGGGCCTCGCTGAAGCGGGCTACACCTTC
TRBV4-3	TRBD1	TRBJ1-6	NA	CASRKGGTGSSPLHF	TGCGCCAGCCGCAAAGGGGGGACAGGGTCCTCACCCCTCCACTTT
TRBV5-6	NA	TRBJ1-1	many	CASRRDTEAFF	TGTGCCAGCAGGAGGGACACTGAAGCTTTCTTT
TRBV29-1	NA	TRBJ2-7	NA	CSVKTRLTYEQYF	TGCAGCGTTAAGACAAGGCTAACCTACGAGCAGTACTTC
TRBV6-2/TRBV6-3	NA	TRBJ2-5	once	CATGVKTEETQYF	TGTGCCACCGGGGTGAAGACAGAAGAGACCCAGTACTTC
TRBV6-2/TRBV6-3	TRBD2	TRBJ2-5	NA	CASSRSAGEETQYF	TGTGCCAGCAGCCGTTCAGCGGGGGAAGAGACCCAGTACTTC
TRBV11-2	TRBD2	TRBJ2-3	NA	CASSLGSGGVTQYF	TGTGCCAGCAGCTTAGGTAGCGGGGGGGTCACGCAGTATTTT
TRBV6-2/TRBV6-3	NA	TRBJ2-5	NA	CASSYSGGQTQYF	TGTGCCAGCAGTTACTCAGGGGGACAGACCCAGTACTTC
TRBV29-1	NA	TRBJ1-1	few	CSGCDTGAAEAFF	TGCAGCGGGTGCGACACGGGGGCTGCTGAAGCTTTCTTT
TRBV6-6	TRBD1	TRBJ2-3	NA	CASSTDRGRIEDTQYF	TGTGCCAGCAGTACCGACAGGGGGCGTATAGAAGATACGCAGTATTTT
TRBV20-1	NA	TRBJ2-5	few	CSALSRNPEETQYF	TGCAGTGCTCTTTCTAGGAACCCTGAAGAGACCCAGTACTTC
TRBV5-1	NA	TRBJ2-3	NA	CASSFSRGASTDTQYF	TGCGCCAGCAGCTTCTCCAGGGGGGCTAGCACAGATACGCAGTATTTT
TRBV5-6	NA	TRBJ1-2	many	CASSLTVYGYTF	TGTGCCAGCAGCTTAACCGTATATGGCTACACCTTC
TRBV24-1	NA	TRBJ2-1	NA	CATSDLREGRSYNEQFF	TGTGCCACCAGTGATTTGCGGGAAGGGCGCTCCTACAATGAGCAGTTCTTC
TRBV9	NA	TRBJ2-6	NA	CASSRHSGANVLTF	TGTGCCAGCAGCAGACACTCTGGGGCCAACGTCCTGACTTTC
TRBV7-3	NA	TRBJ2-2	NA	CASSSSELTGELFF	TGTGCCAGCAGCTCTTCGGAGCTCACCGGGGAGCTGTTTTTT
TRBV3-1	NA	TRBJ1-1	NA	CASSGDRYTEAFF	TGTGCCAGCAGCGGAGACAGATACACTGAAGCTTTCTTT
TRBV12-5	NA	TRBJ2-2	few	CASGSTTEANTGELFF	TGTGCTAGTGGTTCCACGACAGAGGCGAACACCGGGGAGCTGTTTTTT
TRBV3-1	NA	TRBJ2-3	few	CASSFRLDRTDTQYF	TGTGCCAGCAGCTTTCGACTAGATCGCACAGATACGCAGTATTTT
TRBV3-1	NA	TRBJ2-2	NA	CASSQRRTGELFF	TGTGCCAGCAGCCAACGGCGCACCGGGGAGCTGTTTTTT
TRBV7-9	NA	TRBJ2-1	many	CASSPRDGTGASSYNEQFF	TGTGCCAGCAGCCCACGCGACGGTACGGGGGCCAGCTCCTACAATGAGCAGTTCTTC
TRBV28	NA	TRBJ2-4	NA	CASSPTGRGNIQYF	TGTGCCAGCAGTCCCACAGGGCGAGGGAACATTCAGTACTTC
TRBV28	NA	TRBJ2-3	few	CAGGGGPDLSTDTQYF	TGTGCCGGTGGGGGGGGGCCCGATCTTAGCACAGATACGCAGTATTTT
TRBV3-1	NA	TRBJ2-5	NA	CASSQTGRETQYF	TGTGCCAGCAGCCAGACAGGTCGGGAGACCCAGTACTTC
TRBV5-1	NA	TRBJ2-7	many	CASSYGGVSHEQYF	TGCGCCAGCAGCTACGGTGGGGTATCCCACGAGCAGTACTTC
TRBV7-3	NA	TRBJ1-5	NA	CASPTSVNQPQHF	TGTGCCAGTCCGACAAGCGTGAATCAGCCCCAGCATTTT
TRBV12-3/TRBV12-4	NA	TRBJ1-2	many	CASSAAGTGGYTF	TGTGCCAGCAGCGCAGCCGGGACCGGTGGCTACACCTTC
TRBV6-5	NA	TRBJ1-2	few	CASSYPTRGYGYTF	TGTGCCAGCAGTTACCCCACTCGGGGTTATGGCTACACCTTC